This T cell receptor beta chain derives from a study of cytomegalovirus exposure and HLA in healthy donors. The PCR made use of 60 Vbeta and 13 Jbeta primers. Generated by immunoSEQ multiplex PCR, the TCRdb table keeps only in-frame clones and is missing some. The listing contains more than 140,000 clones. Germline lookup yields CDR1 SGHNT and CDR2 YYREEE (reference sequence). The CDR3 has 14 amino acids. V was pared by 0 bases and J by 4 bases, with 10 bases between. This clonotype was obtained from a woman under 30 in good health and CMV-seronegative. Sequencing was performed on PBMCs. The chain has TRBV5-4 and TRBJ1-2; D remains ambiguous. The CDR3 is CASSLGWAGYGYTF. The CDR3, as DNA: TGTGCCAGCAGCTTGGGGTGGGCGGGCTATGGCTACACCTTC.